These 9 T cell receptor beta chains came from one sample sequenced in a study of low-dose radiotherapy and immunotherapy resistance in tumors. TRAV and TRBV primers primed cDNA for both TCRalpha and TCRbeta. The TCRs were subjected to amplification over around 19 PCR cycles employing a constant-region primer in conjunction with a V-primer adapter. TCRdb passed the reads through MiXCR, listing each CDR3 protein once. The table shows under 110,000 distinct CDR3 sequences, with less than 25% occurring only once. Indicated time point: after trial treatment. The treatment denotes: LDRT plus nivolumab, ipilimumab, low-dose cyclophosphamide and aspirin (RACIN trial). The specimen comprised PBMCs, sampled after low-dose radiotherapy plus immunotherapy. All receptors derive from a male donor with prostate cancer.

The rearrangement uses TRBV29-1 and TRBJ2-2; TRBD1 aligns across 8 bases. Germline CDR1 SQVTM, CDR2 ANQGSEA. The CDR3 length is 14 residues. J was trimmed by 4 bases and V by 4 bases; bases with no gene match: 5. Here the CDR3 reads CSVGKGQATGELFF. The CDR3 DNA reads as TGCAGCGTTGGAAAGGGACAGGCCACCGGGGAGCTGTTTTTT.

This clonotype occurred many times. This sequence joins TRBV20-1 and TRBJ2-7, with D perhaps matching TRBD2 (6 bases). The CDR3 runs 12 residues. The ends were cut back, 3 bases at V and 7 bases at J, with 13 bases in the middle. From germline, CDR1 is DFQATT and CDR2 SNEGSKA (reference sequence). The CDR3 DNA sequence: TGCAGTGCTAGGCCGGACGCGGGAGAGCAGTACTTC. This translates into CSARPDAGEQYF.

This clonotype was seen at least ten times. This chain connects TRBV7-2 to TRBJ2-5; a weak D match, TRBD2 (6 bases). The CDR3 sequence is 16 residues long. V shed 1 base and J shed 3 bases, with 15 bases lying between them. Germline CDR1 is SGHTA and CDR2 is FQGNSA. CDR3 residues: CASSLGPPGLEETQYF. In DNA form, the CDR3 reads TGTGCCAGCAGCTTAGGGCCCCCGGGACTCGAAGAGACCCAGTACTTC.

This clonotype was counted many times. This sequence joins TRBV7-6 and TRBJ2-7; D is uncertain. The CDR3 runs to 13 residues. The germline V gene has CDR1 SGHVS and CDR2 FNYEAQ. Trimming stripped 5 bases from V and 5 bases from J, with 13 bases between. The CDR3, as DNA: TGTGCCAGCAGCCCGCCTGGAGTCCACGAGCAGTACTTC. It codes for CASSPPGVHEQYF.

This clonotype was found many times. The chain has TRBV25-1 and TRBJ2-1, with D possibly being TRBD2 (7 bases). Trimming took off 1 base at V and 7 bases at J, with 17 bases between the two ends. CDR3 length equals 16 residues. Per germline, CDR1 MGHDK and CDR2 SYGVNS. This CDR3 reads CASSELGAGGRNEQFF. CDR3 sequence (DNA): TGTGCCAGCAGTGAATTAGGAGCCGGGGGGCGAAATGAGCAGTTCTTC.

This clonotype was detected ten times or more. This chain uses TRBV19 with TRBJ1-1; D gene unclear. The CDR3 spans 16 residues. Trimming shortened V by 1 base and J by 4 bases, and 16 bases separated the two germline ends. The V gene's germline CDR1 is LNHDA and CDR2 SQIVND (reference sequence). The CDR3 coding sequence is TGTGCCAGTAGTATAGGACGGAGGCAGAAAAGCACTGAAGCTTTCTTT. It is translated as CASSIGRRQKSTEAFF.

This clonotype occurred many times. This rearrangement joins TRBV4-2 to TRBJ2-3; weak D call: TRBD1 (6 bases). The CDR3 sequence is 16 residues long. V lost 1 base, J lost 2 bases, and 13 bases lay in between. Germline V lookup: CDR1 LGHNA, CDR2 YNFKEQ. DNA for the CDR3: TGTGCCAGCAGCCAAGGGCTCGGGGACAACACAGATACGCAGTATTTT. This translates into CASSQGLGDNTDTQYF.

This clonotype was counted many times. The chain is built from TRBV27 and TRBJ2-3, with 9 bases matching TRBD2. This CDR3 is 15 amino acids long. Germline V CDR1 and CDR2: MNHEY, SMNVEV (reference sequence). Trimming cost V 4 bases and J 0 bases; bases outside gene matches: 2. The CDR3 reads CASSSGTSSTDTQYF. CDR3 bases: TGTGCCAGCAGTTCCGGGACTAGCAGCACAGATACGCAGTATTTT.

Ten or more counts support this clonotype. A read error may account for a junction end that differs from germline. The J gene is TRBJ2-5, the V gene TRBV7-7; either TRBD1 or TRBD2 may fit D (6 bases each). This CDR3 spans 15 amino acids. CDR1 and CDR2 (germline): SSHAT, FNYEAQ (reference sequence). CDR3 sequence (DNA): TGTGCTAGCAGCTTAGCGGCGGACAGCGTATGGACCCAGTACTTC. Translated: CASSLAADSVWTQYF.